These 30 T cell receptor beta chains share one sample of origin, sequenced in a study of blood T cells in healthy people across ages. Then a second PCR, running roughly 7 to 11 cycles, was carried out with a sample-barcoded 5' primer and a J-beta primer mix. TCRdb recomputed calls from the 5' RACE reads with MiXCR, one row per CDR3 protein. Of fewer than 2,000,000 distinct CDR3 sequences in the sample, about 39% were seen once. Sequencing was performed on blood. The receptors originated from a human donor in good health.

Only a few counts were recorded for this clonotype. V gene TRBV12-3 or TRBV12-4 combines with J gene TRBJ2-1, with D possibly being TRBD1 or TRBD2 (5 bases each). The CDR3 is 13 residues long. The V end lost 7 bases, the J end lost 5 bases, and 12 bases lay between the germline ends. Written as DNA, the CDR3 is TGTGCCAGCACCCCGGGGCGGGACAATGAGCAGTTCTTC. Its translation is CASTPGRDNEQFF.

The rearrangement joins TRBV24-1 to TRBJ2-3; possibly TRBD2 for D (6 bases). CDR3 length equals 17 residues. CDR1 KGHDR and CDR2 SFDVKD come from the germline V gene. Deletions cut 7 bases from V and 4 bases from J, with 23 bases between. DNA of the CDR3: TGTGCCACCAGCATGGAGGAGGAGGGAAGGATCCCAGATACGCAGTATTTT. The encoded protein is CATSMEEEGRIPDTQYF.

To note about this clonotype: Just one base apart from a much larger clone, this may be a read error. The J gene is TRBJ1-1, the V gene TRBV13; D not resolved. The CDR3 spans 14 residues. V gave up 2 bases and J gave up 1 base, with 8 bases separating them. Germline CDR1 is PRHDT and CDR2 is FYEKMQ (reference sequence). The CDR3 DNA reads TGTGCCAGCAGCTTACGCCCGGCGAACACTGAAGCTTTCTTT. This translates into CASSLRPANTEAFF. The full variable domain, with the rest looked up from reference TRBV13 and TRBJ1-1, is AAGVIQSPRHLIKEKRETATLKCYPIPRHDTVYWYQQGPGQDPQFLISFYEKMQSDKGSIPDRFSAQQFSDYHSELNMSSLELGDSALYFCASSLRPANTEAFFGQGTRLTVV.

This clonotype was counted a few times. The rearrangement links TRBV12-3 or TRBV12-4 to TRBJ2-7; D uncertain. This CDR3 is 15 amino acids long. V was shortened by 5 bases and J by 0 bases, with 14 bases between the two germline ends. CDR3 protein: CASSLTRTNSYEQYF. The CDR3 nucleotides are TGTGCCAGCAGTCTCACCCGGACCAACTCCTACGAGCAGTACTTC.

Remarks on this clonotype: One end of the junction fails to match germline, which may point to a read error. The chain uses TRBV29-1 and TRBJ2-7; no clear D gene. The CDR3 is made up of 11 amino acids. Germline V gene lookup returns CDR1 SQVTM and CDR2 ANQGSEA. CDR3 loop: CSAETNYEQYF. The CDR3 bases are TGCAGCGCTGAAACCAACTACGAGCAGTACTTC.

The rearrangement links TRBV29-1 to TRBJ2-4, with 7 nucleotides matching TRBD1. Germline loops: CDR1 SQVTM, CDR2 ANQGSEA. The CDR3 has 12 amino acids. J lost 6 bases, V lost 7 bases, and 6 bases had no gene match. The CDR3 spells CSAGQTTNIQYF. Here the CDR3 DNA reads TGCAGCGCGGGACAGACCACAAACATTCAGTACTTC.

This chain connects TRBV7-9 to TRBJ2-1, with D maybe TRBD1 (6 bases). Trimming pared 2 bases from V and 8 bases from J, leaving 13 bases between. The CDR3 runs 14 residues. Germline loops: CDR1 SEHNR, CDR2 FQNEAQ (reference sequence). The CDR3 sequence is CASSLQGPLDEQFF. Here the CDR3 DNA reads TGTGCCAGCAGCTTACAGGGGCCGTTGGATGAGCAGTTCTTC.

The chain combines TRBV6-2 or TRBV6-3 with TRBJ1-1, with a tentative D call TRBD1 (6 bases). The CDR3 totals 13 residues. Between the trimmed V and J ends, which lost 2 bases and 5 bases, there was a span of 9 bases. Germline CDR1 reads MNHEY; CDR2 reads SVGEGT. The CDR3 protein is CASSYPGETEAFF. The CDR3 coding sequence is TGTGCCAGCAGTTACCCAGGGGAAACTGAAGCTTTCTTT.

Here the CDR3 DNA reads TGTGCCAGCAGCACCGAACAGGGGATGGGTTCACCCCTCCACTTT. Protein: CASSTEQGMGSPLHF. V usage is TRBV7-2 and J usage is TRBJ1-6; 7 nucleotides align to TRBD1. CDR1 and CDR2 from the germline V gene are SGHTA and FQGNSA. CDR3 length equals 15 residues. V shed 5 bases, J shed 9 bases, and the junction held 10 bases outside the gene matches. The full variable domain, rest sourced from reference TRBV7-2 and TRBJ1-6, is GAGVSQSPSNKVTEKGKDVELRCDPISGHTALYWYRQSLGQGLEFLIYFQGNSAPDKSGLPSDRFSAERTGGSVSTLTIQRTQQEDSAVYLCASSTEQGMGSPLHFGNGTRLTVT.

The rearrangement uses TRBV6-5 and TRBJ1-5; D is ambiguous. The ends were cut back, 4 bases at V and 9 bases at J, with 16 bases in the middle. Germline CDR1 is MNHEY and CDR2 is SVGAGI. This CDR3 contains 14 residues. The CDR3 DNA follows: TGTGCCAGCAGTTCATGGCCGCTCTTATCGCCCCAGCATTTT. Its protein is CASSSWPLLSPQHF.

The chain uses TRBV7-2 and TRBJ2-5; 9 positions match TRBD2. J gave up 6 bases and V 4 bases, and 9 bases lay outside the gene matches. Looked up from germline, CDR1 is SGHTA and CDR2 is FQGNSA. This CDR3 contains 15 residues. CDR3 protein: CASSSLAGWGKTQYF. CDR3 DNA: TGTGCCAGCAGCTCCCTAGCGGGGTGGGGGAAGACCCAGTACTTC.

This clonotype was seen repeatedly, ten times or more. This chain uses TRBV7-8 with TRBJ2-7; 10 nucleotides align to TRBD1. CDR1 SGHVS and CDR2 FQNEAQ come from the germline V gene. V shed 4 bases, J shed 3 bases, and the junction held 6 bases outside the gene matches. The CDR3 has 15 residues. This CDR3 is CASSSPDRGGYEQYF. In DNA form, the CDR3 reads TGTGCCAGCAGCTCTCCGGACAGGGGGGGCTACGAGCAGTACTTC.

V and J are TRBV28 and TRBJ2-1; TRBD2 matches at 7 bases. The CDR3 has 18 amino acids. Germline V gene data show CDR1 as MDHEN and CDR2 as SYDVKM. Trimming removed 5 bases from V and 4 bases from J; junction bases left unmatched: 17. CDR3 in amino acids: CASSPHVPSGRVYNEQFF. CDR3 bases: TGTGCCAGCAGTCCGCACGTCCCCTCGGGGAGGGTTTACAATGAGCAGTTCTTC. Looking up the rest from reference TRBV28 and TRBJ2-1 gives the full variable domain: DVKVTQSSRYLVKRTGEKVFLECVQDMDHENMFWYRQDPGLGLRLIYFSYDVKMKEKGDIPEGYSVSREKKERFSLILESASTNQTSMYLCASSPHVPSGRVYNEQFFGPGTRLTVL.

The V gene is TRBV7-2, the J gene TRBJ2-3; 13 bases align to TRBD2. V gave up 5 bases and J gave up 4 bases; unmatched junction bases: 3. The CDR3 sequence is 15 residues long. CDR1 SGHTA and CDR2 FQGNSA come from the germline V gene. CDR3 in amino acids: CASSILAGGPDTQYF. CDR3 DNA: TGTGCCAGCAGCATACTAGCGGGGGGGCCAGATACGCAGTATTTT.

J is TRBJ2-7 and V is TRBV28, with 9 positions matching TRBD1. The V gene's germline CDR1 is MDHEN and CDR2 SYDVKM. V lost 5 bases, J lost 3 bases, and 8 bases stayed unmatched. CDR3 length equals 15 residues. As DNA, the CDR3 is TGTGCCAGCAGTCCCGGGGACAGGGAAATCTACGAGCAGTACTTC. Translation gives CASSPGDREIYEQYF.

This clonotype was detected many times. This chain joins TRBV7-2 and TRBJ2-1; 7 bases match TRBD1. The CDR3 has 15 amino acids. V dropped 1 base and J dropped 1; count of bases not matched to a gene: 1. The V gene's germline CDR1 is SGHTA and CDR2 FQGNSA. In DNA, the CDR3 is TGTGCCAGCAGCTTAGTGGGACAGTCCTACAATGAGCAGTTCTTC. Residues: CASSLVGQSYNEQFF.

This clonotype was observed a single time. The chain uses TRBV12-3 or TRBV12-4 and TRBJ1-5; 7 bases match TRBD1. V lost 5 bases to trimming and J lost 8 bases; unmatched junction nucleotides: 3. The CDR3 is made up of 12 amino acids. For the CDR3, the DNA is TGTGCCAGCAGTCGCAGGGGGAAGCCCCAGCATTTT. It specifies CASSRRGKPQHF.

Worth noting for this clonotype: The junction does not match germline at one end; this may be a read error. The V gene is TRBV9, the J gene TRBJ2-1; D not resolved. The CDR3 totals 11 residues. Germline assignment: CDR1 SGDLS and CDR2 YYNGEE. This chain's CDR3 is CASSVENERFF. The CDR3 DNA follows: TGTGCCAGCAGCGTAGAGAATGAGCGGTTCTTC.

As to this clonotype: One end of the junction does not line up with germline, which may come from a read error. The genes are TRBV6-1 and TRBJ2-3; 12 bases fit TRBD2. CDR3 size: 17 residues. CDR1 is MNHNS, CDR2 SASEGT, per germline. Written as DNA, the CDR3 is TGTACCAGCAGTACGACTAGCGGGGGACCTAACACAGATACGCAGTATTTT. Translating it yields CTSSTTSGGPNTDTQYF.

About this clonotype: At one end, the junction sequence differs from germline, possibly due to a read error. The chain carries TRBV5-1 and TRBJ1-2; D uncertain. CDR1 SGHRS and CDR2 YFSETQ come from the germline V gene. The CDR3 extends over 16 amino acids. CDR3 region: CASSLAESEVTYGYTF. DNA for the CDR3: TGTGCCAGCAGCTTGGCCGAGTCGGAAGTCACGTATGGCTACACCTTC.

The rearrangement uses TRBV20-1 and TRBJ2-3, with a weak D call TRBD1 (7 bases). This CDR3 contains 13 residues. Germline V gene lookup returns CDR1 DFQATT and CDR2 SNEGSKA (reference sequence). V was trimmed by 3 bases and J by 3 bases, leaving 10 bases between them. The CDR3 spells CSASQGGTDTQYF. The CDR3 bases are TGCAGTGCTAGTCAGGGGGGAACAGATACGCAGTATTTT.

This clonotype has just a few counts. V usage is TRBV27 and J usage is TRBJ1-5; a possible D gene is TRBD1 (6 bases). The CDR3 loop spans 15 amino acids. Germline V gene lookup returns CDR1 MNHEY and CDR2 SMNVEV (reference sequence). V was clipped by 3 bases and J by 3 bases, with 12 bases between them. The CDR3 region is CASSLETGNNQPQHF. CDR3 nucleotide sequence: TGTGCCAGCAGTTTGGAGACAGGCAACAATCAGCCCCAGCATTTT.

About this clonotype: One end of the junction is discordant with germline, which a read error may explain. The rearrangement uses TRBV29-1 and TRBJ2-3; D could derive from TRBD1 or TRBD2 (5 bases each). The CDR3 is 12 amino acids. Germline V lookup: CDR1 SQVTM, CDR2 ANQGSEA. The CDR3 loop reads CGVVGVTDMQYF. For the CDR3, the DNA is TGCGGCGTTGTGGGGGTCACAGATATGCAGTATTTT.

This chain links TRBV29-1 with TRBJ1-2, with 9 positions matching TRBD1. CDR1 is SQVTM and CDR2 is ANQGSEA in the germline V gene. CDR3 size: 15 residues. The V gene end was trimmed by 4 bases and the J gene end by 11 bases; junction bases not matched to a gene: 17. CDR3 sequence reads: CSVVGTGPVSVWYTF. The CDR3 DNA reads as TGCAGCGTTGTCGGGACAGGGCCCGTTAGTGTGTGGTACACCTTC.

V is TRBV29-1 and J is TRBJ2-7; D not certain. This CDR3 has 13 amino acids. V lost 3 bases, J lost 1 base, and 10 bases lay in between. Germline assignment: CDR1 SQVTM and CDR2 ANQGSEA. CDR3 loop: CSVESESSYEQYF. The CDR3 nucleotides are TGCAGCGTTGAGTCGGAATCGTCCTACGAGCAGTACTTC.

This clonotype was observed a few times. This chain connects TRBV29-1 to TRBJ1-2; TRBD1 agrees at 7 bases. The CDR3 is 13 residues long. The trim removed 6 bases at V and 3 bases at J, leaving 7 bases unmatched. Germline loops: CDR1 SQVTM, CDR2 ANQGSEA. In nucleotides, the CDR3 is TGCAGCGTGGCATTAGGGGGCGACTATGGCTACACCTTC. It encodes CSVALGGDYGYTF.

This clonotype has only a few counts. The chain is built from TRBV12-3 or TRBV12-4 and TRBJ2-7; D gene ambiguous. Trimming left V 2 bases short and J 9 bases short, with 11 bases between. This CDR3 comprises 12 residues. CDR3 amino acids: CASSLSLLGQYF. CDR3 sequence (DNA): TGTGCCAGCAGTTTAAGCCTACTCGGGCAGTACTTC.

The rearrangement uses TRBV21-1 and TRBJ2-1; TRBD2 is the table's D call and was not checked against the DNA. TRBV21-1 is flagged as a pseudogene. CDR3 length: 17 amino acids. CDR3 nucleotides: TGTGCCAGCAGCAAAGGAGTAGCGGGGGAATCCTACAATGAGCAGTTCTTC. Amino acids: CASSKGVAGESYNEQFF.

This chain joins TRBV6-1 and TRBJ2-1; tentative D call: TRBD2 (6 bases). Germline values: CDR1 MNHNS, CDR2 SASEGT. The germline V and J ends were trimmed by 6 bases and 6 bases, with 21 bases remaining between them. The CDR3 length is 16 residues. The CDR3: CASRGRGRGDGNEQFF. The CDR3, as DNA: TGTGCCAGCAGAGGTCGGGGGAGAGGTGACGGCAATGAGCAGTTCTTC.

This clonotype was detected a few times. This chain uses TRBV5-1 with TRBJ2-4; D gene uncertain. The end of the DNA aligns better with TRBJ2-5, so the J call may be wrong. CDR3 length: 13 amino acids. The germline gives CDR1 SGHRS, CDR2 YFSETQ. CDR3 region: CASSLKFPETQYF. Written as DNA, the CDR3 is TGCGCCAGCAGCTTAAAATTCCCAGAGACCCAGTACTTC.